This entry lists 10 T cell receptor beta chains sequenced from one sample in a study of molecular identifiers for immune sequencing clone quantification. Each CDR3 protein is one row after TCRdb ran MiXCR on the PCR reads. Among 65,000 or so distinct CDR3 sequences, around 18% were seen once, and the ten largest hold less than 2%. Sequencing was performed on naive CD8+ T cells from blood, with Jurkat cell RNA spiked in. The subset: FACS-sorted CD8+CD4-CCR7+CD45RA+ naive T cells. The receptors derive from a human donor in good health. Some libraries in this study had Jurkat cell RNA spiked in.

This clonotype was seen many times. V gene TRBV28 combines with J gene TRBJ2-5; 7 nucleotides line up with TRBD1. Germline-derived CDR1 and CDR2 are MDHEN and SYDVKM. This CDR3 region has 15 residues. Trimming took 2 bases from V and 4 from J; bases not matched to a gene: 7. DNA of the CDR3: TGTGCCAGCAGTTTAACTCCGGGACAGCGAGAGACCCAGTACTTC. Its translation: CASSLTPGQRETQYF. The variable domain in full, with the rest retrieved from reference TRBV28 and TRBJ2-5, is DVKVTQSSRYLVKRTGEKVFLECVQDMDHENMFWYRQDPGLGLRLIYFSYDVKMKEKGDIPEGYSVSREKKERFSLILESASTNQTSMYLCASSLTPGQRETQYFGPGTRLLVL.

A note on this clonotype: A much larger clone lies a single base off, so this may be a read error. This sequence joins TRBV21-1 and TRBJ1-4; TRBD1 is taken as the D call from the table, unchecked against the DNA. TRBV21-1 is a documented pseudogene. The CDR3 loop spans 15 amino acids. CDR3 sequence (DNA): TGTGCCAGCAGCTATACCGGGACAGAGGAAGAAAAACTGATTTTT. As protein: CASSYTGTEEEKLIF.

Comment on this clonotype: The junction does not match germline at one end; this may be a read error. The chain uses TRBV27 and TRBJ1-1; D not certain. The CDR3 consists of 13 residues. CDR1 is MNHEY, CDR2 SMNVEV, per germline (reference sequence). The chain's CDR3 is CAGSLSGGSEAFF. CDR3 sequence (DNA): TGTGCCGGCAGTTTATCCGGAGGGAGTGAAGCTTTCTTT.

This clonotype was seen at least ten times. V is TRBV4-3 and J is TRBJ1-1; 8 bases line up with TRBD1. V shed 5 bases and J 4 bases; nucleotides not matched to a gene: 3. Looked up from germline, CDR1 is LGHNA and CDR2 is YSLEER. This CDR3 is built from 13 residues. CDR3 nucleotide sequence: TGCGCCAGCAGCTCTGACAGGGGCACTGAAGCTTTCTTT. It codes for CASSSDRGTEAFF.

Comments on this clonotype: This likely comes from a read error, as the CDR3 has no conserved phenylalanine or tryptophan at its end. The V call is TRBV20-1, the J call TRBJ2-1; 12 bases agree with TRBD2. From germline, CDR1 is DFQATT and CDR2 SNEGSKA (reference sequence). V trimming: 6 bases; J trimming: 10 bases; junction bases outside the gene matches: 19. The length of the CDR3 is 17 residues. Here the CDR3 DNA reads TGCAGTGCCACAAAGACATATCCGGGACTAGCGGGTGAAGAGCAGTTCTCC. The encoded protein is CSATKTYPGLAGEEQFS.

This clonotype was observed many times. J is TRBJ1-2 and V is TRBV4-1, with TRBD1 matching over 7 bases. V was pared by 2 bases and J by 4 bases, with 1 base of the junction left unmatched. This CDR3 contains 13 residues. Germline CDR1 MGHRA, CDR2 YSYEKL. The CDR3 sequence is CASSQKGAYGYTF. The CDR3 bases are TGCGCCAGCAGCCAAAAGGGGGCCTATGGCTACACCTTC.

Ten or more counts support this clonotype. The chain joins TRBV4-1 to TRBJ2-7; tentative D call: TRBD2 (6 bases). The V and J ends lost 1 base and 4 bases respectively, with 8 bases between them. There are 13 residues in the CDR3. CDR1 and CDR2 from the germline V gene are MGHRA and YSYEKL. The CDR3 nucleotides are TGCGCCAGCAGCCAAGCGGGAGCTTACGAGCAGTACTTC. The encoded protein is CASSQAGAYEQYF.

This clonotype showed up many times. The CDR3 is CSASHPQGVYSYGYTF. DNA of the CDR3: TGCAGTGCTAGCCACCCACAGGGGGTGTATTCATATGGCTACACCTTC. The genes are TRBV20-1 and TRBJ1-2; 8 bases agree with TRBD1. CDR3 size: 16 residues. Germline CDR1 is DFQATT and CDR2 is SNEGSKA (reference sequence). V lost 3 bases to trimming and J lost 5 bases; unmatched junction nucleotides: 14.

This clonotype was counted many times. The chain carries TRBV29-1 and TRBJ2-7; D may correspond to TRBD1 or TRBD2 (5 bases each). There are 12 residues in the CDR3. The germline V gene encodes CDR1 SQVTM and CDR2 ANQGSEA. V lost 0 bases to trimming and J lost 4 bases, with 7 bases between them. CDR3 sequence reads: CSVEEGEYEQYF. The CDR3 bases are TGCAGCGTTGAAGAGGGGGAGTACGAGCAGTACTTC.

This clonotype was seen repeatedly, ten times or more. The V gene is TRBV2, the J gene TRBJ1-5, with TRBD1 as a possible D gene (6 bases). CDR1 SNHLY and CDR2 FYNNEI come from the germline V gene. The CDR3 covers 20 residues. Trimming stripped 1 base from V and 4 bases from J, with 26 bases between. CDR3 loop: CASSEGGSGLGGPENQPQHF. CDR3 coding DNA: TGTGCCAGCAGTGAAGGGGGGAGTGGGCTAGGGGGACCAGAAAATCAGCCCCAGCATTTT.